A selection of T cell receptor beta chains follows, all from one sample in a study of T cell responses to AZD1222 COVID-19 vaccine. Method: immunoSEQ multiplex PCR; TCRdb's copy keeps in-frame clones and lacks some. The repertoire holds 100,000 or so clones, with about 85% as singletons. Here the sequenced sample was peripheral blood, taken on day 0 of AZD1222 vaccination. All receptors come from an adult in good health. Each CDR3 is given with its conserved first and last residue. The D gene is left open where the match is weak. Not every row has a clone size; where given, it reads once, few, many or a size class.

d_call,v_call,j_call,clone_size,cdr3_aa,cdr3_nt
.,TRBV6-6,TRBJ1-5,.,CATKDGVNNQPQHF,TGTGCCACAAAGGATGGGGTGAACAATCAGCCCCAGCATTTT
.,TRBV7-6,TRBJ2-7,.,CASSLGGTFYEQYF,TGTGCCAGCAGCTTAGGCGGGACTTTCTACGAGCAGTACTTC
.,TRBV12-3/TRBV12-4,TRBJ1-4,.,CASSLTGYEKLFF,TGTGCCAGCAGCTTAACAGGGTATGAAAAACTGTTTTTT
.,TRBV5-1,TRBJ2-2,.,CASSLALGATQRDGELFF,TGCGCCAGCAGCTTGGCCCTAGGGGCCACCCAACGGGACGGGGAGCTGTTTTTT
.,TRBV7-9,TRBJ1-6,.,CASSFTDRGYNSPLHF,TGTGCCAGCAGCTTTACGGACAGAGGGTATAATTCACCCCTCCACTTT
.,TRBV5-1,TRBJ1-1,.,CASRVTGQLDTEAFF,TGCGCCAGCAGGGTTACCGGACAGTTAGACACTGAAGCTTTCTTT
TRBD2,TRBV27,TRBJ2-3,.,CASNWRGDTDTQYF,TGTGCCAGCAACTGGCGGGGGGACACAGATACGCAGTATTTT
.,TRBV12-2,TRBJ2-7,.,CASRQQGPTLYEQYF,TGTGCAAGTCGCCAACAGGGACCGACACTCTACGAGCAGTACTTC
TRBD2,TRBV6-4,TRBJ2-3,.,CASSSGTSGGDTQYF,TGTGCCAGCAGTTCCGGGACTAGCGGGGGGGATACGCAGTATTTT
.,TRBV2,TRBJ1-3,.,CASSEKWRGRSGNTIYF,TGTGCCAGCAGTGAAAAATGGCGGGGGCGGTCTGGAAACACCATATATTTT
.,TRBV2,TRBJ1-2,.,CASSADGGNYGYTF,TGTGCCAGCAGTGCGGATGGGGGTAACTATGGCTACACCTTC
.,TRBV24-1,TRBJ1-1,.,CATSDSEFPEAFF,TGTGCCACCAGTGATTCGGAATTCCCTGAAGCTTTCTTT
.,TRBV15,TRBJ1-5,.,CATSRDREEAQPQHF,TGTGCCACCAGCAGAGATCGGGAGGAGGCCCAGCCCCAGCATTTT
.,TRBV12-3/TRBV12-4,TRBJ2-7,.,CASSPPMAGEQYF,TGTGCCAGCAGTCCTCCCATGGCGGGCGAGCAGTACTTC
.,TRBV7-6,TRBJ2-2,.,CASSLDHPRSGELFF,TGTGCCAGCAGCTTAGACCACCCTAGGTCCGGGGAGCTGTTTTTT
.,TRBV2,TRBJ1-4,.,CASGAISNEKLFF,TGTGCCAGCGGCGCAATTTCTAATGAAAAACTGTTTTTT
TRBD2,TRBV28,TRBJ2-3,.,CASSFSSGRGPTDTQYF,TGTGCCAGCAGTTTTTCTAGCGGGAGGGGCCCTACAGATACGCAGTATTTT
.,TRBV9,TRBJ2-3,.,CASSVAGSTDTQYF,TGTGCCAGCAGCGTGGCGGGAAGCACAGATACGCAGTATTTT
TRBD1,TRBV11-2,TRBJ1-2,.,CASSPRGTGIGYTF,TGTGCCAGCAGCCCGCGGGGGACAGGGATTGGCTACACCTTC
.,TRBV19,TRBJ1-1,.,CASSIRLGHTEAFF,TGTGCCAGTAGTATTAGGTTGGGACACACTGAAGCTTTCTTT
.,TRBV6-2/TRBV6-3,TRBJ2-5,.,CASSYPSRQETQYF,TGTGCCAGCAGTTACCCGTCGCGTCAAGAGACCCAGTACTTC
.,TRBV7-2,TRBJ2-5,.,CASSPSQETQYF,TGTGCCAGCAGCCCGAGCCAAGAGACCCAGTACTTC
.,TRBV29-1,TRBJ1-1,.,CSVRPPNTEAFF,TGCAGCGTTAGGCCACCCAACACTGAAGCTTTCTTT
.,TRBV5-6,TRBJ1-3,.,CASRGGPAGNTIYF,TGTGCCAGCAGAGGGGGGCCCGCCGGAAACACCATATATTTT
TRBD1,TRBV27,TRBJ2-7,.,CASSLSRTGNGYEQYF,TGTGCCAGCAGTTTATCCCGGACAGGGAACGGGTACGAGCAGTACTTC
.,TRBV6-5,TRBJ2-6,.,CASSYSVPSGANVLTF,TGTGCCAGCAGTTATTCAGTCCCCTCTGGGGCCAACGTCCTGACTTTC
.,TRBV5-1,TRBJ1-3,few,CASSVEGGVRNTIYF,TGCGCCAGCAGCGTAGAAGGGGGAGTGCGAAACACCATATATTTT
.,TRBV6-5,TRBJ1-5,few,CASSYSNSQNQPQHF,TGTGCCAGCAGTTACTCGAACAGCCAAAATCAGCCCCAGCATTTT
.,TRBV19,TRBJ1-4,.,CASSIDLGAGVEKLFF,TGTGCCAGTAGTATAGATCTAGGAGCAGGAGTTGAAAAACTGTTTTTT
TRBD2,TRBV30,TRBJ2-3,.,CAWSQGLAGGPDTQYF,TGTGCCTGGAGCCAAGGACTAGCGGGAGGCCCAGATACGCAGTATTTT
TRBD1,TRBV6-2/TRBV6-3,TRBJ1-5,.,CASSHGQGLEQPQHF,TGTGCCAGCAGCCACGGACAGGGGCTCGAACAGCCCCAGCATTTT
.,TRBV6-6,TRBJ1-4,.,CASRPIALEGEKLFF,TGTGCCAGCAGACCCATCGCTTTGGAGGGCGAAAAACTGTTTTTT
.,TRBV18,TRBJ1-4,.,CASSPGNNEKLFF,TGTGCCAGCTCACCAGGAAACAATGAAAAACTGTTTTTT
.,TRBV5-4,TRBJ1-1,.,CASSLPGTLALNEAFF,TGTGCCAGCAGCTTGCCAGGGACACTGGCCCTGAACGAAGCTTTCTTT
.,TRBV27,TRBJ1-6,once,CASSLSISTGFYSPLHF,TGTGCCAGCAGTTTATCTATCAGCACAGGTTTTTATTCACCCCTCCACTTT
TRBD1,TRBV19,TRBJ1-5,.,CASSKRTGGASGQPQHF,TGTGCCAGTAGTAAAAGGACAGGGGGCGCGTCGGGACAGCCCCAGCATTTT
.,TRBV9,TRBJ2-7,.,CASSADYEQYF,TGTGCCAGCAGCGCAGATTACGAGCAGTACTTC
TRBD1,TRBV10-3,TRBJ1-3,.,CAISAQQGLSGNTIYF,TGTGCCATCAGTGCGCAACAGGGGTTATCTGGAAACACCATATATTTT
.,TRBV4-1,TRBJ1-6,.,CASSQEGGRGNSPLHF,TGCGCCAGCAGCCAAGAGGGGGGGCGCGGTAATTCACCCCTCCACTTT
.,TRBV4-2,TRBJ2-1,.,CASSQEERSQFF,TGTGCCAGCAGCCAAGAAGAGAGGTCACAGTTCTTC
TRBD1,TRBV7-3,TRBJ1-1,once,CASSSKGQGEAFF,TGTGCCAGCAGCTCGAAAGGACAGGGTGAAGCTTTCTTT
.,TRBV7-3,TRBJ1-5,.,CASSSPLGGELFNQPQHF,TGTGCCAGCAGCTCCCCCCTTGGCGGGGAACTATTCAATCAGCCCCAGCATTTT
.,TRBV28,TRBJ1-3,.,CASSLWVTGNTIYF,TGTGCCAGCAGTTTGTGGGTTACCGGAAACACCATATATTTT
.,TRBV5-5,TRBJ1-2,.,CASSRGGQAIYGYTF,TGTGCCAGCAGTAGGGGTGGGCAGGCTATCTATGGCTACACCTTC
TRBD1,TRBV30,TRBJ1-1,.,CACTGGRFTEAFF,TGTGCCTGCACAGGGGGACGATTCACTGAAGCTTTCTTT
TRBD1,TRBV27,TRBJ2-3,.,CASRSRDRSTDTQYF,TGTGCCAGCAGGTCTCGGGACAGGAGCACAGATACGCAGTATTTT
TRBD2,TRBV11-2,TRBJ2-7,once,CASSLFLGGDEQYF,TGTGCCAGCAGTTTATTCCTGGGGGGGGACGAGCAGTACTTC
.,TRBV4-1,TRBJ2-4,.,CASSRRPYKNIQYF,TGCGCCAGCAGCCGACGTCCATATAAAAACATTCAGTACTTC
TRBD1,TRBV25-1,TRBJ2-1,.,CASGMGTVYNEQFF,TGTGCCAGCGGAATGGGGACAGTATACAATGAGCAGTTCTTC
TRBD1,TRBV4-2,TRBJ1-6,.,CASSLDPGQGNSPLHF,TGTGCCAGCAGCCTTGACCCGGGACAGGGAAATTCACCCCTCCACTTT
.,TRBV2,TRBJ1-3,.,CASSEVGNLYSGNTIYF,TGTGCCAGCAGTGAAGTTGGGAATCTTTACTCTGGAAACACCATATATTTT
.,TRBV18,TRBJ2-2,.,CASSPQGRAITGELFF,TGTGCCAGCTCACCTCAGGGCAGGGCGATCACCGGGGAGCTGTTTTTT
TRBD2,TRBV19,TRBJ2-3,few,CASSIGLASSADTQYF,TGTGCCAGTAGTATCGGACTAGCCTCGAGCGCAGATACGCAGTATTTT
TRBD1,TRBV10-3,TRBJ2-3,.,CAISERGTGRSHTQYF,TGTGCCATCAGTGAGAGAGGGACAGGGAGGAGTCATACGCAGTATTTT
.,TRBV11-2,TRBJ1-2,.,CASSSGGAGLYGYTF,TGTGCCAGCAGCTCCGGGGGGGCAGGGCTTTATGGCTACACCTTC
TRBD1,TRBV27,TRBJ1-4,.,CASGHGTGVEKLFF,TGTGCCAGCGGGCACGGGACAGGGGTCGAAAAACTGTTTTTT
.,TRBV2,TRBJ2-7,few,CASSPTLDRSSYEQYF,TGTGCCAGCAGTCCAACCCTCGACAGGAGCTCCTACGAGCAGTACTTC